This TCR beta chain was recovered during a study of PD-1 blockade in classical Hodgkin lymphoma. Method: immunoSEQ multiplex PCR; TCRdb's copy keeps in-frame clones and lacks some. The sample has 31,000 or so clones, roughly 80% seen once; the top ten hold under 1%. The time point: cycle 4 day 1 (C4D1), after 6 weeks of nivolumab. Brentuximab vedotin exposure varied among the patients, all of whom had relapsed after autologous stem cell transplantation. Purification of CD4+ T cells from thawed PBMCs was performed via magnetic negative selection. A word on this clone: Other DNA sequences within the sample encode an identical CDR3.

The V segment lost 4 bases and the J segment 8 bases; nucleotides outside the gene matches: 11. Germline V gives CDR1 MNHNS, CDR2 SASEGT. The CDR3 is made up of 15 amino acids. This rearrangement joins TRBV6-1 to TRBJ1-2, with 9 bases that match TRBD1. The origin of this receptor is a human donor with classical Hodgkin lymphoma. This specimen was CD4+ T cells from blood, taken before the fourth cycle of nivolumab. The CDR3 bases are TGTGCCAGCAGTGCGGACAGGGGCCAGTCGGGCGGCTACACCTTC. This gives the protein CASSADRGQSGGYTF.